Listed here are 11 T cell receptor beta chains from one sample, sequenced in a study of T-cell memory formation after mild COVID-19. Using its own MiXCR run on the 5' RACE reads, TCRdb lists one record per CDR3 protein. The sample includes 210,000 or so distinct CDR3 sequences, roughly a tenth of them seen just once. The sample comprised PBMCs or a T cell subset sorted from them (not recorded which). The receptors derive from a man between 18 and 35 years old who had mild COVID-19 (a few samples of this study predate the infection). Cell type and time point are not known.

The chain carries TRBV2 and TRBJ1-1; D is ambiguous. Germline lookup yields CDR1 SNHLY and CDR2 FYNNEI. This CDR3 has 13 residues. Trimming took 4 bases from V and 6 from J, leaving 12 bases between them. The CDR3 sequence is CASSVAGDAEAFF. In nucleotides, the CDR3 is TGTGCCAGCAGTGTAGCGGGTGACGCTGAAGCTTTCTTT.

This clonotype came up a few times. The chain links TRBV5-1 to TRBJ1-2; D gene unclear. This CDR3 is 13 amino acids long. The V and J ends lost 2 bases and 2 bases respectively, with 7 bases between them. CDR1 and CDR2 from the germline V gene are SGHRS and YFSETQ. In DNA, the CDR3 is TGCGCCAGCAGCTTCGGGGAAAACTATGGCTACACCTTC. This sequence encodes CASSFGENYGYTF. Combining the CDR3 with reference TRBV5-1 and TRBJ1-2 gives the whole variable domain KAGVTQTPRYLIKTRGQQVTLSCSPISGHRSVSWYQQTPGQGLQFLFEYFSETQRNKGNFPGRFSGRQFSNSRSEMNVSTLELGDSALYLCASSFGENYGYTFGSGTRLTVV.

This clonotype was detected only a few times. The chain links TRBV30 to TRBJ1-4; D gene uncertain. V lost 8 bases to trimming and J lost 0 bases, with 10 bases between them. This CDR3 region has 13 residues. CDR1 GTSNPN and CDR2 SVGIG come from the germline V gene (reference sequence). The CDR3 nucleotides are TGTGCCGGATCATATGCAACTAATGAAAAACTGTTTTTT. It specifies CAGSYATNEKLFF.

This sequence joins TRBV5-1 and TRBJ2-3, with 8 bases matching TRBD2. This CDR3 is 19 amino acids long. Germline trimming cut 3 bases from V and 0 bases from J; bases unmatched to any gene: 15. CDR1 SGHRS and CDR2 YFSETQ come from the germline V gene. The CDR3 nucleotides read TGCGCCAGCAGCTCCCCCGGTCAAGGAGCGGGGGATAGCACAGATACGCAGTATTTT. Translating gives CASSSPGQGAGDSTDTQYF.

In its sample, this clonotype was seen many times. The CDR3 protein is CASSFQRNYEQYF. The CDR3 DNA reads as TGTGCCAGCAGCTTCCAGCGGAACTACGAGCAGTACTTC. This chain connects TRBV7-2 to TRBJ2-7, with D perhaps matching TRBD2 (5 bases). The CDR3 is made up of 13 amino acids. Trimming left V 3 bases short and J 3 bases short, with 9 bases between. The germline V gene has CDR1 SGHTA and CDR2 FQGNSA.

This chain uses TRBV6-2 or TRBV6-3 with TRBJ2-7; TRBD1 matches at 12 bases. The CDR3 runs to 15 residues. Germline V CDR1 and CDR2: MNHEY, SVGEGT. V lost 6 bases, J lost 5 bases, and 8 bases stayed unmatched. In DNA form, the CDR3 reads TGTGCCAGCAGAGATGCGGGACAGGGGGCTAACGAGCAGTACTTC. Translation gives CASRDAGQGANEQYF.

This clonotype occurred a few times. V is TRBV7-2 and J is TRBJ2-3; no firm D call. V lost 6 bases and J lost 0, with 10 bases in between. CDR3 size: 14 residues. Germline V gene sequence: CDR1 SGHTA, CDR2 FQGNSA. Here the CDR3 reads CASREESSTDTQYF. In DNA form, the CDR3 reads TGTGCCAGCAGGGAAGAATCTAGCACAGATACGCAGTATTTT.

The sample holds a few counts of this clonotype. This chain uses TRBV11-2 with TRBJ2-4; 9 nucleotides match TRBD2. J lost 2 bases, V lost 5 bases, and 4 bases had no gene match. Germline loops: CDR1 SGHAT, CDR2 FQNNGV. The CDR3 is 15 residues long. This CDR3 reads CASSAGGATKNIQYF. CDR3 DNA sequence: TGTGCCAGCAGCGCGGGAGGGGCGACCAAAAACATTCAGTACTTC.

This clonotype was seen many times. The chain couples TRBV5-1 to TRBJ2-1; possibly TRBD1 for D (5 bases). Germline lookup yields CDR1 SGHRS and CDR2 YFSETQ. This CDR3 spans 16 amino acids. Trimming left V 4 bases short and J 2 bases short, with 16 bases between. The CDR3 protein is CASSLPSPGTYNEQFF. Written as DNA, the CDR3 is TGCGCCAGCAGCCTTCCATCCCCAGGGACCTACAATGAGCAGTTCTTC.

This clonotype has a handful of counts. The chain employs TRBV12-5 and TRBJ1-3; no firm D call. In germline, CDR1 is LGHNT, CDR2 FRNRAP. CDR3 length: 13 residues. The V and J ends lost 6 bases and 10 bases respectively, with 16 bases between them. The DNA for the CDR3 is TGTGCTAGTGGCCCAGCGTCCGATAGGACCATATATTTT. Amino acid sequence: CASGPASDRTIYF.

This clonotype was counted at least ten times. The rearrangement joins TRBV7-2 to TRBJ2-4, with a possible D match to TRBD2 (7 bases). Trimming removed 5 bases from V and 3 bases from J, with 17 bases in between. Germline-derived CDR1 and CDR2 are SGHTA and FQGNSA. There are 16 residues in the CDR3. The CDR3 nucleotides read TGTGCCAGCAGCCATCATACAGGGAGGGACAAAAACATTCAGTACTTC. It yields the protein CASSHHTGRDKNIQYF.